The next 2 T cell receptor beta chains were all read from a single sample in a study of blood T cells in healthy people across ages. Using a J-beta primer mix together with a sample-barcoded 5' primer, a second PCR was run for 7 to 11 cycles. A single record per CDR3 protein comes from TCRdb applying MiXCR to the 5' RACE reads. The data show 650,000 to 1,000,000 distinct CDR3 sequences, about 34% seen once. Sequenced material: blood. Source of these receptors: a man between 18 and 29 years old in good health.

The table lists this clonotype with a few counts. The V and J genes are TRBV27 and TRBJ2-7; 7 bases match TRBD1. Per germline, CDR1 MNHEY and CDR2 SMNVEV (reference sequence). With V trimmed by 3 bases and J by 4 bases, 15 bases remained unmatched. The CDR3 spans 17 residues. The chain's CDR3 is CASSFDRVSRSGYEQYF. CDR3 DNA sequence: TGTGCCAGCAGTTTTGACAGGGTATCTCGGAGTGGGTACGAGCAGTACTTC.

The chain recombines TRBV6-5 with TRBJ2-2, with D possibly matching TRBD2 (6 bases). V was shortened by 0 bases and J by 0 bases, with 14 bases between the two germline ends. Looked up from germline, CDR1 is MNHEY and CDR2 is SVGAGI. The CDR3 totals 18 residues. CDR3 region: CASSYSWTTSPNTGELFF. The DNA of the CDR3 is TGTGCCAGCAGTTACTCATGGACTACCTCTCCGAACACCGGGGAGCTGTTTTTT.